A selection of T cell receptor beta chains follows, all from one sample in a study of T cell responses to AZD1222 COVID-19 vaccine. Produced via immunoSEQ multiplex PCR; TCRdb's table is partial and in-frame only. This repertoire shows roughly 130,000 clones, 75% to 90% found once; its top ten account for 1.3% to 1.5%. The sample was peripheral blood, taken on day 0 of AZD1222 vaccination. Receptor source: an adult in good health. Both conserved end residues are part of each CDR3. D genes are given only for firm matches. Expanded clones get a size class; other rows say once, few or many, or leave the size out.

D gene,V gene,clone size,J gene,CDR3 protein,CDR3 DNA
.,TRBV10-3,once,TRBJ2-3,CAISEPGLETDTQYF,TGTGCCATCAGTGAGCCAGGGCTGGAGACAGATACGCAGTATTTT
.,TRBV29-1,.,TRBJ2-2,CSVGRDVGSGELFF,TGCAGCGTCGGCCGGGACGTCGGGTCCGGGGAGCTGTTTTTT
.,TRBV13,.,TRBJ1-1,CASSFSRGRRPMNTEAFF,TGTGCCAGCAGCTTTTCTAGGGGACGGCGACCGATGAACACTGAAGCTTTCTTT
.,TRBV28,.,TRBJ2-2,CASTLGRGPGGELFF,TGTGCCAGCACCCTTGGTCGGGGGCCGGGCGGGGAGCTGTTTTTT
.,TRBV3-1/TRBV3-2,.,TRBJ1-3,CASSQVLEGTRSGNTIYF,TGTGCCAGCAGCCAAGTTCTAGAGGGAACCCGCTCTGGAAACACCATATATTTT
.,TRBV28,.,TRBJ1-4,CASREHGATNEKLFF,TGTGCCAGCAGGGAGCACGGGGCAACTAATGAAAAACTGTTTTTT
TRBD2,TRBV6-2/TRBV6-3,.,TRBJ2-7,CASRPSGGRSYEQYF,TGTGCCAGCAGACCTAGCGGGGGCCGTTCCTACGAGCAGTACTTC
TRBD1,TRBV5-1,once,TRBJ1-4,CASSLGQGREKLFF,TGCGCCAGCAGCTTGGGACAGGGGAGAGAAAAACTGTTTTTT
.,TRBV3-1/TRBV3-2,.,TRBJ2-3,CASSQEAASTDTQYF,TGTGCCAGCAGCCAAGAGGCAGCTAGCACAGATACGCAGTATTTT
TRBD2,TRBV7-3,.,TRBJ2-2,CASSSGLAGGTGELFF,TGTGCCAGCAGCTCGGGCCTAGCGGGAGGCACCGGGGAGCTGTTTTTT
.,TRBV9,.,TRBJ1-1,CASSVEADSNTEAFF,TGTGCCAGCAGCGTAGAGGCAGACTCCAACACTGAAGCTTTCTTT
.,TRBV27,.,TRBJ2-4,CASSLRLAGRNIQYF,TGTGCCAGCAGTTTGCGACTTGCGGGGAGAAACATTCAGTACTTC
.,TRBV7-6,.,TRBJ2-2,CASSLAIGENTGELFF,TGTGCCAGCAGCTTAGCAATAGGGGAAAACACCGGGGAGCTGTTTTTT
.,TRBV4-1,.,TRBJ1-2,CASSRDYGYTF,TGCGCCAGCAGCCGCGACTATGGCTACACCTTC
TRBD1,TRBV5-1,.,TRBJ1-1,CASGAGGSTEAFF,TGCGCCAGCGGGGCAGGGGGGAGCACTGAAGCTTTCTTT
.,TRBV18,.,TRBJ1-1,CASSPYDKNTEAFF,TGTGCCAGCTCACCTTATGACAAGAACACTGAAGCTTTCTTT
.,TRBV27,.,TRBJ1-1,CASSYGGGHAEAFF,TGTGCCAGCAGCTATGGGGGGGGACACGCTGAAGCTTTCTTT
TRBD1,TRBV15,.,TRBJ1-2,CATSIRGQGNYGYTF,TGTGCCACCAGCATCCGGGGACAGGGGAACTATGGCTACACCTTC
.,TRBV28,.,TRBJ2-6,CASSFVPREAGANVLTF,TGTGCCAGCAGTTTCGTCCCCAGGGAGGCTGGGGCCAACGTCCTGACTTTC
.,TRBV27,.,TRBJ1-2,CASSLRANYGYTF,TGTGCCAGCAGTTTGAGAGCTAACTATGGCTACACCTTC
.,TRBV19,.,TRBJ1-1,CASSGGGLLNTEAFF,TGTGCCAGCTCTGGGGGGGGGCTGCTGAACACTGAAGCTTTCTTT
.,TRBV3-1/TRBV3-2,.,TRBJ2-3,CASSQDGLSTDTQYF,TGTGCCAGCAGCCAAGATGGACTTAGCACAGATACGCAGTATTTT
TRBD1,TRBV9,.,TRBJ1-4,CASSVGVARGPSATNEKLFF,TGTGCCAGCAGCGTAGGGGTCGCCAGGGGGCCCTCTGCAACTAATGAAAAACTGTTTTTT
TRBD1,TRBV30,few,TRBJ1-1,CAWRAKQGFATEAFF,TGTGCCTGGAGGGCCAAACAGGGGTTTGCGACTGAAGCTTTCTTT
.,TRBV2,few,TRBJ2-5,CASSVRTLETQYF,TGTGCCAGCAGTGTTAGGACACTCGAGACCCAGTACTTC
.,TRBV28,.,TRBJ2-5,CASSSSVPSETQYF,TGTGCCAGCAGTTCTAGTGTCCCCTCAGAGACCCAGTACTTC
.,TRBV12-5,.,TRBJ2-7,CASGLAPPTGLVYEQYF,TGTGCTAGTGGTTTGGCCCCTCCGACAGGCCTCGTCTACGAGCAGTACTTC
TRBD2,TRBV5-1,.,TRBJ2-7,CASSPGLAGGEQYF,TGCGCCAGCAGCCCCGGACTAGCGGGGGGCGAGCAGTACTTC
.,TRBV28,.,TRBJ1-3,CASLGPGAGNTIYF,TGTGCCAGTTTAGGCCCAGGGGCAGGAAACACCATATATTTT
TRBD2,TRBV7-2,.,TRBJ2-7,CASSLTSGGDYEQYF,TGTGCCAGCAGCCTAACTAGCGGGGGGGACTACGAGCAGTACTTC
.,TRBV7-8,few,TRBJ1-2,CASSLSRGYGYTF,TGTGCCAGCAGCTTAAGTAGGGGCTATGGCTACACCTTC
TRBD1,TRBV18,.,TRBJ1-1,CASSVDRVGTEAFF,TGTGCCAGCTCAGTCGACAGGGTTGGCACTGAAGCTTTCTTT
.,TRBV7-9,once,TRBJ2-5,CASSPSSPETQYF,TGTGCCAGCAGCCCTTCCTCGCCGGAGACCCAGTACTTC
.,TRBV14,.,TRBJ2-1,CASSQGRGATNEQFF,TGTGCCAGCAGCCAAGGGAGGGGGGCGACCAATGAGCAGTTCTTC
TRBD1,TRBV2,few,TRBJ1-4,CASSNGQATEKLFF,TGTGCCAGCAGTAATGGACAGGCGACGGAAAAACTGTTTTTT
.,TRBV20-1,.,TRBJ1-2,CSASADSNYGYTF,TGCAGTGCTAGTGCGGACAGTAACTATGGCTACACCTTC
TRBD2,TRBV14,.,TRBJ2-7,CASSQGRGLAGEYEQYF,TGTGCCAGCAGCCAAGGCCGGGGACTAGCGGGGGAGTACGAGCAGTACTTC
.,TRBV5-4,.,TRBJ2-2,CASSSQTGLLNTGELFF,TGTGCCAGCAGCTCACAAACGGGTCTATTGAACACCGGGGAGCTGTTTTTT
TRBD2,TRBV9,.,TRBJ2-2,CASSDRLAGGTNTGELFF,TGTGCCAGCAGCGACCGACTAGCGGGGGGAACGAACACCGGGGAGCTGTTTTTT
.,TRBV10-3,.,TRBJ2-2,CAITDFGGTGELFF,TGTGCCATCACCGACTTCGGGGGCACCGGGGAGCTGTTTTTT
.,TRBV30,.,TRBJ2-7,CAWSGVAEQYF,TGTGCCTGGAGTGGTGTTGCGGAGCAGTACTTC
TRBD2,TRBV4-1,.,TRBJ2-7,CASSHRLAVASYEQYF,TGCGCCAGCAGCCACAGACTAGCGGTAGCTTCCTACGAGCAGTACTTC
.,TRBV5-1,.,TRBJ2-1,CASSLVGSTNEQFF,TGCGCCAGCAGCTTGGTGGGGAGTACAAATGAGCAGTTCTTC
.,TRBV2,.,TRBJ2-2,CASKSGEDGELFF,TGTGCCAGCAAATCAGGAGAAGACGGGGAGCTGTTTTTT
.,TRBV5-8,.,TRBJ2-3,CASSLGQGEADTQYF,TGTGCCAGCAGCTTGGGTCAGGGCGAGGCAGATACGCAGTATTTT
.,TRBV28,.,TRBJ1-1,CASSIQGNTEAFF,TGTGCCAGCAGTATACAGGGGAACACTGAAGCTTTCTTT
.,TRBV6-1,many,TRBJ1-1,CASSDTRRSEAFF,TGTGCCAGCAGTGACACCCGGCGGTCTGAAGCTTTCTTT
TRBD1,TRBV18,.,TRBJ1-5,CASSPETGMDQPQHF,TGTGCCAGCTCACCCGAGACAGGGATGGATCAGCCCCAGCATTTT
.,TRBV20-1,.,TRBJ1-5,CSASVGGGNQPQHF,TGCAGTGCTAGTGTTGGCGGGGGCAATCAGCCCCAGCATTTT
.,TRBV19,.,TRBJ2-7,CASRHRDGTYEQYF,TGTGCCAGTAGACACCGGGACGGGACCTACGAGCAGTACTTC